These 8 T cell receptor beta chains originate from one sample sequenced in a study of T cell changes during pregnancy in multiple sclerosis. Method: immunoSEQ multiplex PCR; TCRdb's copy keeps in-frame clones and lacks some. Of about 76,000 clones listed, around 94% were seen once; the top ten hold approximately 0.63%. This specimen was peripheral blood, taken in the third trimester of pregnancy. The source is a female donor with multiple sclerosis, enrolled in a pregnancy study.

This chain joins TRBV7-6 and TRBJ2-2; TRBD1 agrees at 9 bases. The V gene end was trimmed by 5 bases and the J gene end by 1 base; junction bases not matched to a gene: 2. CDR3 length equals 15 residues. Germline V gene data show CDR1 as SGHVS and CDR2 as FNYEAQ. The CDR3 reads CASSPTGGNTGELFF. The DNA of the CDR3 is TGTGCCAGCAGCCCGACAGGGGGGAACACCGGGGAGCTGTTTTTT.

The rearrangement uses TRBV7-6 and TRBJ2-5; possible D gene TRBD1, 5 bases. Trimming removed 6 bases at V and 3 bases at J, with 17 bases between. Per the germline V gene, CDR1 is SGHVS and CDR2 is FNYEAQ. This CDR3 spans 15 amino acids. This CDR3 reads CASSYLPGNEETQYF. CDR3 bases: TGTGCCAGCAGTTACCTCCCAGGGAACGAAGAGACCCAGTACTTC.

The chain combines TRBV6-1 with TRBJ2-7; possible D gene TRBD1, 6 bases. The germline gives CDR1 MNHNS, CDR2 SASEGT. V lost 5 bases, J lost 5 bases, and 19 bases lay in between. The CDR3 is made up of 15 amino acids. The CDR3 loop is CASSSDQGFKDEQYF. In nucleotides, the CDR3 is TGTGCCAGCAGTTCCGATCAGGGGTTTAAGGACGAGCAGTACTTC.

This chain connects TRBV27 to TRBJ1-4, with TRBD1 identical over 8 bases. Germline V gives CDR1 MNHEY, CDR2 SMNVEV (reference sequence). J was trimmed by 5 bases and V by 3 bases; bases with no gene match: 5. The CDR3 runs 15 residues. CDR3 sequence: CASSFGQGPNEKLFF. The CDR3, as DNA: TGTGCCAGCAGTTTCGGACAGGGTCCAAATGAAAAACTGTTTTTT.

The chain employs TRBV2 and TRBJ1-1; possible D gene TRBD1, 6 bases. V shed 6 bases and J shed 6 bases, with 11 bases lying between them. The CDR3 totals 12 residues. Germline V CDR1 and CDR2: SNHLY, FYNNEI. CDR3 region: CASRGQDAEAFF. The CDR3 coding sequence is TGTGCCAGCAGGGGACAAGACGCTGAAGCTTTCTTT.

This clone was observed once. V and J are TRBV7-2 and TRBJ1-2; D gene ambiguous. V shed 3 bases and J shed 5 bases, with 16 bases lying between them. The CDR3 runs 15 residues. Germline CDR1 is SGHTA and CDR2 is FQGNSA. This chain's CDR3 is CASSLRADLNYGYTF. The CDR3 DNA reads TGTGCCAGCAGCTTGAGGGCAGATCTCAATTATGGCTACACCTTC.

The chain combines TRBV11-2 with TRBJ1-1; TRBD1 matches 8 bases. This CDR3 is built from 16 residues. Germline CDR1 is SGHAT and CDR2 is FQNNGV. V was clipped by 3 bases and J by 3 bases; unmatched bases: 9. The CDR3 DNA follows: TGTGCCAGCAGCTTTAGACAGGGGCAGGGGGACACTGAAGCTTTCTTT. Its translation: CASSFRQGQGDTEAFF.

This clone was detected once. CDR3 nucleotide sequence: TGTGCCAGCAGCCAAGGGGGGGGTGAAGCTTTCTTT. This sequence encodes CASSQGGGEAFF. The chain has TRBV6-5 and TRBJ1-1; D may be TRBD1 (6 bases). With 6 bases removed from V and 7 bases from J, the gap between germline ends came to 12 bases. The CDR3 runs 12 residues. The germline CDR1 and CDR2 sequences are MNHEY and SVGAGI.